Listed here is a single T cell receptor beta chain. Its antigen is not known. The CDR3 covers 15 residues. Germline loops: CDR1 LNHDA, CDR2 SQIVND (reference sequence). Deletions cut 3 bases from V and 4 bases from J, with 16 bases between. Generated by immunoSEQ multiplex PCR, the TCRdb table keeps only in-frame clones and is missing some. The sample gives around 300,000 clones, around 90% of which show up once; 0.9% to 1% is in the top ten. The sample is drawn from a study of cytomegalovirus exposure and HLA in healthy donors. Study details: A subsequent analysis reported that the 110 or so validation repertoires were produced on the same platform that had also been used for the 500 to 700 first-cohort repertoires.

Whole-study results and caveats: Clusters of TCRs from the first cohort tended to co-occur in the 100 to 150 validation repertoires (as a later analysis found). Associated with cytomegalovirus, according to the listing, were 150 to 200 TCR beta chains. Rare TCR sequences predominated, though certain public TCRs were found in many donors.

The receptor was isolated from a man younger than 40 in good health and CMV-seronegative. The chain has TRBV19 and TRBJ2-7; possible D gene TRBD2, 6 bases. Sequencing input: PBMCs. The DNA for the CDR3 is TGTGCCAGTAGTATTGTTGGAGGGGTAGTTTACGAGCAGTACTTC. Translation gives CASSIVGGVVYEQYF.